This passage covers 10 T cell receptor beta chains from one sample sequenced in a study of shared clonotypes between healthy human individuals. Some clones are missing from TCRdb's copy, which holds only in-frame ones; the method was immunoSEQ multiplex PCR. Of a few million clones in the sample, more than 90% were seen once. Sequenced input: naive CD4+ T cells sorted from blood. The subset denotes: CD45RA+ positively selected. These receptors came from a man in his late teens or twenties in good health.

The chain is built from TRBV6-1 and TRBJ2-5, with a weak D call TRBD2 (6 bases). The CDR3 has 13 residues. The V and J ends lost 4 bases and 3 bases respectively, with 9 bases between them. Germline V CDR1 and CDR2: MNHNS, SASEGT. Here the CDR3 DNA reads TGTGCCAGCAGTGGGGACTCCAAAGAGACCCAGTACTTC. Its translation is CASSGDSKETQYF.

This clone was seen once. Within the sample, other DNA sequences also encode this same CDR3. The chain uses TRBV5-4 and TRBJ1-6; D gene uncertain. This CDR3 has 16 amino acids. CDR1 is SGHNT, CDR2 YYREEE, per germline (reference sequence). With 0 bases removed from V and 0 bases from J, the gap between germline ends came to 7 bases. CDR3 DNA: TGTGCCAGCAGCTTGGCCGGTTCCTCCTATAATTCACCCCTCCACTTT. This gives the protein CASSLAGSSYNSPLHF.

This clone was observed a few times. The identical CDR3 is also encoded by other nucleotide sequences in the sample. The chain recombines TRBV18 with TRBJ1-1; D ambiguous. Germline V gene data show CDR1 as KGHSH and CDR2 as LQKENI. This CDR3 is 13 amino acids long. The V end was cut by 3 bases, the J end by 0 bases, with 5 bases between. The CDR3: CASSPQVNTEAFF. CDR3 nucleotides: TGTGCCAGCTCACCTCAGGTGAACACTGAAGCTTTCTTT.

In its sample, this clone was seen a few times. V usage is TRBV7-9 and J usage is TRBJ1-2; a weak D match, TRBD1 (6 bases). The CDR3 consists of 15 residues. The germline V gene has CDR1 SEHNR and CDR2 FQNEAQ (reference sequence). Trimming cost V 5 bases and J 2 bases, with 15 bases left between them. The CDR3 DNA is TGTGCCAGCAGCCCAGGAGGGCAGGGGAACTATGGCTACACCTTC. Translating it yields CASSPGGQGNYGYTF.

V and J are TRBV6-5 and TRBJ1-3; D is undetermined. V was pared by 0 bases and J by 4 bases, with 10 bases between. Germline values: CDR1 MNHEY, CDR2 SVGAGI. The CDR3 length is 15 residues. In DNA form, the CDR3 reads TGTGCCAGCAGTTACTCCTATGGACCGGGAAACACCATATATTTT. As protein: CASSYSYGPGNTIYF.

The J gene is TRBJ1-1, the V gene TRBV5-1; D gene uncertain. This CDR3 comprises 16 residues. Germline assignment: CDR1 SGHRS and CDR2 YFSETQ. Trimming took off 0 bases at V and 1 base at J, with 13 bases between the two ends. The CDR3 loop is CASSLALRATNTEAFF. Written as DNA, the CDR3 is TGCGCCAGCAGCTTGGCCTTACGGGCTACGAACACTGAAGCTTTCTTT. Complete variable domain (other parts from reference TRBV5-1 and TRBJ1-1): KAGVTQTPRYLIKTRGQQVTLSCSPISGHRSVSWYQQTPGQGLQFLFEYFSETQRNKGNFPGRFSGRQFSNSRSEMNVSTLELGDSALYLCASSLALRATNTEAFFGQGTRLTVV.

This chain links TRBV11-2 with TRBJ2-6; 8 positions match TRBD1. After removal of 5 bases from V and 3 bases from J, the junction contained 12 bases not matched to a gene. Germline values: CDR1 SGHAT, CDR2 FQNNGV. This CDR3 has 18 residues. CDR3 sequence reads: CASSLRTGTTLGANVLTF. The DNA for the CDR3 is TGTGCCAGCAGCCTCCGGACAGGGACCACCCTTGGGGCCAACGTCCTGACTTTC.

The CDR3 loop reads CASSLDGTDTQYF. The CDR3 DNA reads as TGTGCCAGCAGCTTAGATGGCACAGATACGCAGTATTTT. The chain couples TRBV7-8 to TRBJ2-3, with unresolved D. The CDR3 has 13 amino acids. Germline values: CDR1 SGHVS, CDR2 FQNEAQ. Trimming removed 1 base from V and 1 base from J, with 3 bases in between.

The V and J genes are TRBV27 and TRBJ2-7; tentatively, D is TRBD1 (6 bases). The V and J ends lost 3 bases and 3 bases respectively, with 12 bases between them. Germline V CDR1 and CDR2: MNHEY, SMNVEV (reference sequence). This CDR3 is 14 amino acids long. This CDR3 reads CASSLDGTLYEQYF. The CDR3 region has the DNA TGTGCCAGCAGTTTGGATGGGACACTCTACGAGCAGTACTTC.

V and J are TRBV4-1 and TRBJ2-2; 12 bases align to TRBD2. Trimming at V came to 6 bases and at J to 4 bases, leaving 9 bases not matched to a gene. Germline CDR1 MGHRA, CDR2 YSYEKL. This CDR3 comprises 17 residues. CDR3 nucleotides: TGCGCCAGCAGTAACCTAGCGGGGGGGCCGGGCACCGGGGAGCTGTTTTTT. This gives the protein CASSNLAGGPGTGELFF.